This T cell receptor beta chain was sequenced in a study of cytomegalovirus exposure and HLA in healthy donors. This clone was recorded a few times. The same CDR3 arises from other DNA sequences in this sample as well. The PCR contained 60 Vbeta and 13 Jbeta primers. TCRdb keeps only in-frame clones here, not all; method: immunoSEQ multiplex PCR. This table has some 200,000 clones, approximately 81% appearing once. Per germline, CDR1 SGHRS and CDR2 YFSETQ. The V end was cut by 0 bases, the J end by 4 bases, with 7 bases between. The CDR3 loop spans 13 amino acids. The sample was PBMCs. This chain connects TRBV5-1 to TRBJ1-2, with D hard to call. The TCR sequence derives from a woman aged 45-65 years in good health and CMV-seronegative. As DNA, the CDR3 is TGCGCCAGCAGCTTGGCTGACACCTATGGCTACACCTTC. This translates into CASSLADTYGYTF.